This TCR beta chain was identified during a study of shared clonotypes between healthy human individuals. Study-wide results and caveats: Estimated richness was generally greater in naive than memory subsets.

About this clone itself: The target antigen is unknown.

Repertoires were generated with immunoSEQ multiplex PCR, while TCRdb's copy carries only in-frame clones and drops some. The sample lists about a million clones, approximately 75% occurring once. Germline CDR1 is SGHRS and CDR2 is YFSETQ. The CDR3 runs 17 residues. The V end lost 0 bases, the J end lost 1 base, and 13 bases lay between the germline ends. Those who donated were healthy HIV-negative adults, with no recent acute infections or vaccinations reported. Every donor was a Caucasian adult from Nashville, Tennessee. The CD4+ fraction was divided into a CD45RA+ naive subset and a CD45RA-negative memory subset.

The receptor comes from a man in his late teens or twenties in good health. Some clones in this sample may be carry-over from other donors' samples. The sequenced sample was memory CD4+ T cells from PBMCs. This sample's subset: CD45RA-negative fraction. The V call is TRBV5-1, the J call TRBJ2-2; a weak D match, TRBD2 (6 bases). CDR3 coding DNA: TGCGCCAGCAGCTTGGGGGTCGGGAGCGGGAACACCGGGGAGCTGTTTTTT. This translates into CASSLGVGSGNTGELFF.